The clone carrying this TCR beta chain was counted only a few times. Antigen specificity is unknown. This CDR3 is built from 15 residues. V was clipped by 2 bases and J by 2 bases, with 11 bases between them. CDR1 SGHTA and CDR2 FQGTGA come from the germline V gene. These data come from a study of identical twins. Study results and limitations: Insertion counts were lower in abundant cord blood beta clonotypes, a trend that memory repertoires did not show. Invariant populations such as MAIT and iNKT cells could partly muddle zero-insertion analyses.

A universal primer binding site was introduced by template switching. The final cDNA contained unique molecular identifiers. TCRdb analysed the 5' RACE reads with MiXCR anew, one entry per CDR3 protein. Among over 250,000 distinct CDR3 sequences listed, less than 9.5% were seen once. Healthy Caucasian individuals made up all the donors. The sample was also linked to a second study, of yellow fever vaccine responses in identical twins.

The gene calls are TRBV7-3 and TRBJ2-3; maybe TRBD1 (6 bases). Sequencing input: CD8+ T cells sorted from blood. The receptor's source is a woman aged 18-35 years in good health. CDR3 nucleotides: TGTGCCAGCAGCTTACACAGGGATAACACAGATACGCAGTATTTT. Amino acid sequence: CASSLHRDNTDTQYF.